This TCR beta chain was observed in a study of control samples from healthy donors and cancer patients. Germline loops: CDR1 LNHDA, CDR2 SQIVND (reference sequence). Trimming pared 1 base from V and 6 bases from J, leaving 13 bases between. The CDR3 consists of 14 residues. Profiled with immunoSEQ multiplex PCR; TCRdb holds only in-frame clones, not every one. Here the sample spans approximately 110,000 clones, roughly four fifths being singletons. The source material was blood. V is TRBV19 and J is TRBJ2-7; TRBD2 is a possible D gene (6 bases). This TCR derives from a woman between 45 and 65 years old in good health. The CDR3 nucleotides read TGTGCCAGTAGTATAGCGGGGCAAGCGGGCGAGCAGTACTTC. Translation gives CASSIAGQAGEQYF.